This T cell receptor beta chain was observed in a study of follicular helper T cells after annual influenza vaccination (dated by TCRdb to the late 2010s). In terms of the full investigation: Blood was collected on days 0, 7 and 28 after each seasonal influenza vaccination. One week after vaccination, a second recruited cohort of roughly 12 subjects (Table S1) displayed a similar ICOS+CD38+ cTfh response. The 2015 samples were processed right after collection, while the 2013-2014 samples were cryopreserved. Six subjects had multi-year samples: four covered two vaccination seasons and two covered three seasons. To look at recall of cTfh clones, some subjects were tracked through successive annual vaccinations covering the 2013-2014, 2014-2015 and 2015-2016 seasons. General findings and caveats noted by the study authors: Day 7 ICOS+CD38+ clones were most often found later in ICOS-CD38- cTfh, suggesting that subset may serve as a memory reservoir. Only about 9.5-22% of analyzed cells yielded productive TCRB sequences, so sampling of rare clonotypes was not possible. Successive annual vaccinations recalled a recurrent oligoclonal ICOS+CD38+ cTfh response that contained tetramer and AIM influenza-specific clonotypes. ICOS+CD38+ cTfh clonality correlated with the frequency of that population, and its change correlated with the change in circulating plasmablast frequency.

Taken with the paper, the label for time point translates to: 2015-2016 season, pre-vaccination. Adults received seasonal inactivated influenza vaccine (Fluvarix), and TCRB sequencing tracked sorted blood CD4 subsets before and after vaccination. To be eligible, subjects had to live in the community and must not have received influenza vaccine in the previous 6 months. Exclusions included influenza vaccine contraindications, substance abuse, HIV/AIDS, active malignancy, immunomodulatory medication and active illness such as respiratory infection. At each time point, somewhere between about 35 and 100 mL of blood was taken. Non-naive CD4+CXCR5+PD-1+ cells were defined as circulating Tfh and were sorted into ICOS+CD38+ and ICOS-CD38- fractions. Ficoll-Paque PLUS or SepMate separation was used to isolate PBMC. Before DNA extraction, cell subsets were sorted from PBMC on a BD FACS Aria. Concerning this clone itself: This receptor's antigen is unknown. There are no base qualities to consult, and no much larger clone falls within one base.

The library was built by means of the immunoSEQ multiplex PCR assay. Adaptive Biotechnologies handled the TCRB amplification, library preparation, sequencing and preliminary bioinformatics at Survey level resolution. For TCRB sequencing, genomic DNA from the sorted cTfh populations was amplified by multiplex PCR. On the authors' methods: In R, clonality was calculated as 1 minus the normalized Shannon entropy, and the Gini index was computed using the R package ineq. To get the overlap score, the summed counts of shared sequences were divided by the total counts of all sequences in both of the compared samples. The significance of shared clonotypes was tested with Fisher's exact test, assuming a theoretical repertoire of 10^7 TCRB sequences. This is the immuneACCESS table as TCRdb keeps it, with only in-frame sequences that have V and J called. A part of the clones is gone; compared with another copy, unresolved V genes explain less than half, and the rest is unexplained. That table supplies the V and J calls and clone size; D and trimming were determined from the DNA. Present in this sample are approximately 10,000 clones, approximately 84% of which were seen just once. The ten largest account for 3.5% to 4.5% of the sample.

Including cysteine and phenylalanine, the CDR3 has 15 amino acids. Here the CDR3 DNA is all that survives: 45 bases in frame from base 1. As encoded in the germline V gene (reference sequence), CDR1 is LNHDA while CDR2 is SQIVND. At the junction V is shortened by 5 bases and J by 5 bases; bases outside the gene matches: 9. Sequences were derived from CXCR5+ CD38- circulating T follicular helper cells from blood, sampled on the day of influenza vaccination. The cell subset or site tag for this specimen amounts to: circulating Tfh, non-naive CD4+CXCR5+PD-1+ (ICOS+CD38+ or ICOS-CD38-). The chain uses TRBV19 and TRBJ2-1, with TRBD1 matching 7 junction bases. The clonotype originates from an adult who received the influenza vaccine. CDR3 reads: CASSLFGTENNEQFF. The DNA sequence is as follows: TGTGCCAGTAGTCTCTTCGGGACAGAAAACAATGAGCAGTTCTTC.